This T cell receptor (beta chain) was sequenced in a study of blood T cell repertoires in COVID-19. Study at large: Acute and convalescent COVID-19 samples came from the United States, Italy and Spain. PBMCs, B-cell-depleted T cells, or T cells were the source of the cDNA or gDNA that made up the material.

V was shortened by 3 bases and J by 2 bases, with 8 bases between the two germline ends. Germline assignment: CDR1 ENHRY and CDR2 SYGVKD. The CDR3 contains 14 residues. Original data processing: Amplified reference gene primers provided the basis for estimating nucleated cell counts. Measured with immunoSEQ multiplex PCR; TCRdb has only the in-frame clones, and not every one. V and J calls plus clone size are reproduced from that table; the DNA served to infer D and trimming. This sample has 190,000 or so clones, with roughly 94% found just once. This receptor was taken from a man aged 25 to 40 with COVID-19, enrolled during active disease. The chain uses TRBV10-3 and TRBJ1-5; weak D call: TRBD1 (6 bases). Sequenced sample: peripheral blood. The CDR3 spells CAISDSGGNQPQHF. The CDR3 DNA sequence: TGTGCCATCAGTGATTCAGGGGGCAATCAGCCCCAGCATTTT.